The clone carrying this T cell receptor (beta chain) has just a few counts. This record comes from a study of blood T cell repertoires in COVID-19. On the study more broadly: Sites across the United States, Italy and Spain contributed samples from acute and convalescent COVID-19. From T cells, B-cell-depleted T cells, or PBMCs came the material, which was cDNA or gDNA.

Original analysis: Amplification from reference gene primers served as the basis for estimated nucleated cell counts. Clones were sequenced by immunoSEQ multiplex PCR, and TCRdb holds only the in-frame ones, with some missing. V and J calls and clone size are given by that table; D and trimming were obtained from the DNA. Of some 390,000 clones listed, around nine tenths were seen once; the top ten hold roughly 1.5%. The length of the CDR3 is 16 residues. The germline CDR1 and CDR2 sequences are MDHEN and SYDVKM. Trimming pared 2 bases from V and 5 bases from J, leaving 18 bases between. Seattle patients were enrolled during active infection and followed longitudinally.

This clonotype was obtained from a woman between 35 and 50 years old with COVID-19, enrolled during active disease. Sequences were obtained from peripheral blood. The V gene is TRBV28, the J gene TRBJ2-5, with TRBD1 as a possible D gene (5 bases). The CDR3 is CASSLGAWQGKETQYF. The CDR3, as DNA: TGTGCCAGCAGTTTAGGGGCGTGGCAGGGAAAGGAGACCCAGTACTTC.